These 24 T cell receptor beta chains came from one sample sequenced in a study of tumor-infiltrating lymphocytes in oesophageal squamous cell carcinoma. TCRdb reprocessed the PCR reads with MiXCR, giving one entry per CDR3 protein. In the table there are some 12,000 distinct CDR3 sequences, 45% to 70% of which are singletons. The sequenced sample was esophageal tumor tissue. All receptors derive from a female donor with esophageal squamous cell carcinoma.

The chain links TRBV7-2 to TRBJ2-7, with D hard to call. The CDR3 sequence is 13 residues long. Trimming cost V 1 base and J 7 bases, with 11 bases left between them. Germline V lookup: CDR1 SGHTA, CDR2 FQGNSA. The CDR3, as DNA: TGTGCCAGCAGCTTAGGGGCCAACAATGAGCAGTACTTC. Encoded protein: CASSLGANNEQYF.

This clonotype was observed many times. The V call is TRBV5-1, the J call TRBJ1-4, with D possibly TRBD1 on 5 matching bases. Germline V gene data show CDR1 as SGHRS and CDR2 as YFSETQ. The CDR3 covers 13 residues. V shed 4 bases and J shed 7 bases, with 11 bases lying between them. In nucleotides, the CDR3 is TGCGCCAGCAGCCAAGGGGCGGGTGAAAAACTGTTTTTT. Protein sequence: CASSQGAGEKLFF.

This clonotype was counted only a few times. J is TRBJ1-4 and V is TRBV4-2; no clear D gene. CDR1 and CDR2 (germline): LGHNA, YNFKEQ. This CDR3 is built from 12 residues. Trimming stripped 4 bases from V and 8 bases from J, with 8 bases between. The CDR3 DNA sequence: TGTGCCAGCAGCCCACGTGGAGAAAAACTGTTTTTT. It specifies CASSPRGEKLFF.

Worth noting for this clonotype: The conserved final phenylalanine or tryptophan is absent from the CDR3, which likely points to a read error. Because the CDR3's place on the DNA is in doubt, the DNA is left out and the CDR3 is given as listed by TCRdb. The chain has TRBV19 and TRBJ2-7; no DNA check was done on the table's D call, TRBD1. Germline V gives CDR1 LNHDA, CDR2 SQIVND (reference sequence). A total of 8 residues make up the CDR3, ends included. CDR3 sequence: CASSIGAG.

This clonotype showed up many times. J is TRBJ2-1 and V is TRBV30, with 10 bases matching TRBD1. V lost 0 bases and J lost 8; bases outside the gene matches: 10. The CDR3 sequence is 16 residues long. The germline V gene has CDR1 GTSNPN and CDR2 SVGIG (reference sequence). CDR3 in amino acids: CAWSVRGTGAPYEQFF. The CDR3 DNA is TGTGCCTGGAGTGTACGAGGGACAGGGGCGCCGTATGAGCAGTTCTTC.

By proportion, this clonotype is large (0.1 to 1%). This chain joins TRBV11-2 and TRBJ1-3; D is undetermined. This CDR3 contains 14 residues. The germline V and J ends were trimmed by 4 bases and 2 bases, with 9 bases remaining between them. Germline V gene lookup returns CDR1 SGHAT and CDR2 FQNNGV. CDR3 coding DNA: TGTGCCAGCAGCTCCGCTAGCGCTGGAAACACCATATATTTT. It codes for CASSSASAGNTIYF.

Regarding this clonotype: With a much larger clone just one base away, this may be a read error. The CDR3 loop is CASSPREGSYEQFF. In nucleotides, the CDR3 is TGTGCCAGCTCACCTAGGGAGGGCTCCTACGAGCAGTTCTTC. This rearrangement joins TRBV18 to TRBJ2-1; TRBD2 agrees at 7 bases. Germline trimming cut 3 bases from V and 10 bases from J; bases unmatched to any gene: 9. Per the germline V gene, CDR1 is KGHSH and CDR2 is LQKENI. CDR3 length equals 14 residues.

The chain uses TRBV28 and TRBJ1-2; tentative D call: TRBD1 (6 bases). Germline V CDR1 and CDR2: MDHEN, SYDVKM. The CDR3 sequence is 13 residues long. V was trimmed by 4 bases and J by 4 bases, leaving 10 bases between them. Here the CDR3 DNA reads TGTGCCAGCAGTTCGCAGGGGACCTATGGCTACACCTTC. This translates into CASSSQGTYGYTF.

This clonotype came up a few times. This CDR3 reads CASSRQPGAEAFF. The CDR3 region has the DNA TGTGCCAGCAGTAGACAGCCAGGGGCTGAAGCTTTCTTT. This sequence joins TRBV11-3 and TRBJ1-1, with a possible D match to TRBD1 (6 bases). The V end was cut by 6 bases, the J end by 6 bases, with 14 bases between. This CDR3 region has 13 residues. Germline V CDR1 and CDR2: SGHNT, YENEEA.

This clonotype was recorded a few times. The gene calls are TRBV7-2 and TRBJ2-3; D is possibly TRBD2 (5 bases). The last part of the DNA fits TRBJ2-7 better; the J call may be wrong. The CDR3 sequence is 16 residues long. Germline CDR1 reads SGHTA; CDR2 reads FQGNSA. CDR3 coding DNA: TGTGCCAGCAGCTCCCCCCTAGGGCGGGTCCGGTACGAGCAGTACTTC. It translates to CASSSPLGRVRYEQYF.

This clonotype is judged hyperexpanded. The chain links TRBV7-2 to TRBJ2-1, with TRBD1 matching 7 bases. The CDR3 consists of 15 residues. Germline lookup yields CDR1 SGHTA and CDR2 FQGNSA. V lost 1 base and J lost 2; bases outside the gene matches: 2. DNA for the CDR3: TGTGCCAGCAGCTTAGGGGGACAGACCTACAATGAGCAGTTCTTC. Translation gives CASSLGGQTYNEQFF.

This chain links TRBV7-2 with TRBJ2-1; D perhaps matches TRBD2 (5 bases). The end of the DNA is better explained by TRBJ2-7, so the J call may be wrong. Germline V gives CDR1 SGHTA, CDR2 FQGNSA. CDR3 length equals 13 residues. The chain's CDR3 is CASSLSGYNEQYF. The CDR3 nucleotides read TGTGCCAGCAGCTTGAGCGGTTACAATGAGCAGTACTTC.

The chain couples TRBV7-3 to TRBJ2-1, with TRBD2 as a possible D gene (6 bases). V was shortened by 2 bases and J by 14 bases, with 16 bases between the two germline ends. There are 13 residues in the CDR3. From germline, CDR1 is SGHTA and CDR2 FQGTGA. In DNA form, the CDR3 reads TGTGCCAGCAGCTTAGGAGCCCGGGACTTTAAGTTCTTC. Amino acids: CASSLGARDFKFF.

By proportion, this clonotype is medium-sized. The junction departs from the called germline gene at one end, perhaps through a read error. The chain links TRBV6-1 to TRBJ2-7, with TRBD2 as a possible D gene (6 bases). The CDR3 consists of 14 residues. CDR1 and CDR2 (germline): MNHNS, SASEGT. The CDR3 reads CASSAGTYNSPLHF. The CDR3 coding sequence is TGTGCCAGCAGCGCCGGGACTTATAATTCACCCCTCCACTTC.

As to this clonotype: The CDR3 end shows no conserved phenylalanine or tryptophan, and so a read error is likely. The DNA is omitted, as the CDR3 cannot be located on it reliably, and the CDR3 follows TCRdb's listing. The gene calls are TRBV7-3 and TRBJ1-6; the table's D gene call, TRBD1, was not cross checked with the DNA. CDR1 and CDR2 (germline): SGHTA, FQGTGA. The CDR3 length equals 18 residues, ends included. The chain's CDR3 is CASSLAAGQLYNEQFFGP.

The V gene is TRBV7-8, the J gene TRBJ2-3; the match to TRBD1 covers 8 bases. V shed 1 base and J 5 bases; nucleotides not matched to a gene: 8. This CDR3 is 16 amino acids long. The germline CDR1 and CDR2 sequences are SGHVS and FQNEAQ. CDR3 in DNA: TGTGCCAGCAGCTTAGAAGGCAGGGGGCTCGGAGATACGCAGTATTTT. Encoded protein: CASSLEGRGLGDTQYF.

Only a few counts were recorded for this clonotype. J is TRBJ1-6 and V is TRBV7-2, with D perhaps TRBD1 (6 bases). Trimming shortened V by 6 bases and J by 9 bases, and 12 bases separated the two germline ends. Germline CDR1 is SGHTA and CDR2 is FQGNSA. CDR3 size: 13 residues. The chain's CDR3 is CASSPGARSPLHF. The CDR3 DNA follows: TGTGCCAGCAGTCCAGGGGCACGTTCACCCCTCCACTTT.

The gene calls are TRBV12-3 or TRBV12-4 and TRBJ2-3; D unresolved. CDR3 size: 12 residues. The germline V and J ends were trimmed by 5 bases and 6 bases, with 9 bases remaining between them. CDR3 loop: CASSVLGDTQYF. The CDR3 DNA reads TGTGCCAGCAGTGTACTGGGGGATACGCAGTATTTT.

The chain links TRBV6-1 to TRBJ2-5, with D possibly matching TRBD1 (5 bases). Germline values: CDR1 MNHNS, CDR2 SASEGT. Trimming cost V 3 bases and J 5 bases, with 10 bases left between them. This CDR3 contains 13 residues. CDR3 sequence reads: CASSDRVGETQYF. For the CDR3, the DNA is TGTGCCAGCAGTGACAGGGTTGGTGAGACCCAGTACTTC.

The chain uses TRBV12-3 or TRBV12-4 and TRBJ2-3; D remains ambiguous. V was clipped by 8 bases and J by 6 bases, with 6 bases between them. The CDR3 has 10 residues. The CDR3 nucleotides are TGTGCCAGCTCAAGGGATACGCAGTATTTT. It specifies CASSRDTQYF.

In its sample, this clonotype was seen many times. This chain uses TRBV5-5 with TRBJ1-5; D remains unclear. CDR1 is SGHKS and CDR2 is YYEKEE in the germline V gene (reference sequence). CDR3 length: 14 residues. V dropped 1 base and J dropped 7 bases, with 12 bases sitting between them. CDR3 nucleotides: TGTGCCAGCAGCTTGCAGGCTCTTACCCAGCCCCAGCATTTT. Encoded protein: CASSLQALTQPQHF.

The genes are TRBV7-6 and TRBJ2-7, with D possibly being TRBD1 (6 bases). The J call may be faulty, since TRBJ1-2 better matches the DNA end. The CDR3 has 15 residues. From germline, CDR1 is SGHVS and CDR2 FNYEAQ. The DNA of the CDR3 is TGTGCCAGCAGCTTATCGGGGGGCCTTAACTATGGCTACACCTTC. Translation gives CASSLSGGLNYGYTF.

Many counts were recorded for this clonotype. The gene calls are TRBV6-1 and TRBJ2-2; D possibly corresponds to TRBD2 (6 bases). V lost 6 bases and J lost 0, with 11 bases in between. The CDR3 is 15 amino acids. Germline V gene lookup returns CDR1 MNHNS and CDR2 SASEGT. The CDR3 DNA is TGTGCCAGCAGGAGACAGCGGGCGAACACCGGGGAGCTGTTTTTT. Its protein product is CASRRQRANTGELFF.

The chain uses TRBV7-9 and TRBJ2-5; the match to TRBD2 covers 8 bases. From germline, CDR1 is SEHNR and CDR2 FQNEAQ (reference sequence). The V gene end was trimmed by 5 bases and the J gene end by 4 bases; junction bases not matched to a gene: 6. The CDR3 loop spans 14 amino acids. The CDR3 coding sequence is TGTGCCAGCAGCCTTACAGGGACTAGAGAGACCCAGTACTTC. As protein: CASSLTGTRETQYF.